The 5 T cell receptor beta chains presented below share a single source sample, sequenced in a study (dated by TCRdb to between 2015 and 2016). Libraries were constructed by RT-PCR. TCRdb lists the instrument as Illumina MiSeq. TCRdb handled the public reads itself, with Q25 trimming in fastp and clone calling in MiXCR, and kept productive beta chains. Under each unique CDR3 protein, matching rows form one entry showing the most common genes and DNA. The sample data list hundreds of thousands of distinct CDR3 sequences, and 14% of these were observed just once. The ten largest clones represent roughly 3.6% of the sample. The sequenced sample consisted of memory CD4+ T cells from blood. The origin of the receptors is a female donor in good health, serving as a healthy control.

The sample holds a few counts of this clonotype. The chain joins TRBV3-1 to TRBJ1-1; D unresolved. The CDR3 extends over 14 amino acids. V was cut by 1 base and J by 1 base, with 7 bases left in between. CDR1 and CDR2 (germline): LGHDT, YNNKEL (reference sequence). The CDR3 reads CASSQAQQNTEAFF. CDR3 bases: TGTGCCAGCAGCCAAGCTCAGCAGAACACTGAAGCTTTCTTT.

Regarding this clonotype: Since a much larger clone is just one base distant, this may be a read error. The chain combines TRBV7-9 with TRBJ2-1, with D possibly being TRBD1 (5 bases). Germline V gene sequence: CDR1 SEHNR, CDR2 FQNEAQ (reference sequence). The CDR3 extends over 14 amino acids. The CDR3 nucleotides read TGTGCCAGCAGCCCGGACACCTCCTTCAATGAGCAGTTCTTC. Amino acids: CASSPDTSFNEQFF. The full variable domain, with the rest looked up from reference TRBV7-9 and TRBJ2-1, is DTGVSQNPRHKITKRGQNVTFRCDPISEHNRLYWYRQTLGQGPEFLTYFQNEAQLEKSRLLSDRFSAERPKGSFSTLEIQRTEQGDSAMYLCASSPDTSFNEQFFGPGTRLTVL.

The V call is TRBV6-6, the J call TRBJ1-5; D remains unclear. CDR3 length: 14 amino acids. Germline V CDR1 and CDR2: MNHNY, SVGAGI (reference sequence). The V end lost 6 bases, the J end lost 4 bases, and 13 bases lay between the germline ends. CDR3 sequence reads: CASRPPGRNQPQHF. CDR3 bases: TGTGCCAGCAGGCCACCGGGCCGGAATCAGCCCCAGCATTTT.

The chain carries TRBV5-1 and TRBJ2-2; either TRBD1 or TRBD2 may supply D (5 bases each). The CDR3 covers 15 residues. Per the germline V gene, CDR1 is SGHRS and CDR2 is YFSETQ. V lost 2 bases and J 3 bases, leaving 11 bases between the germline ends. CDR3 sequence reads: CASSLPQGDTGELFF. The CDR3 DNA reads as TGCGCCAGCAGCTTACCTCAGGGAGACACCGGGGAGCTGTTTTTT.

This clonotype was found many times. The rearrangement joins TRBV6-6 to TRBJ2-3, with TRBD2 matching over 11 bases. Germline CDR1 is MNHNY and CDR2 is SVGAGI (reference sequence). Trimming removed 2 bases from V and 2 bases from J; junction bases left unmatched: 3. This CDR3 region has 16 residues. CDR3 in amino acids: CASSYGTSGFTDTQYF. The CDR3 nucleotides read TGTGCCAGCAGTTACGGGACTAGCGGATTCACAGATACGCAGTATTTT.